Relative to its sample, the clone carrying this T cell receptor beta chain is medium-sized (0.01 to 0.1%). Its antigen remains unknown. This specimen comes from a study of spatial heterogeneity in lung cancer. Study-level points and caveats: Alpha chain coverage of tumor T cells was estimated at about 7%, and beta chain coverage at 11% to 15%. Mutation tallies in tumors tracked expanded intratumoral alpha and beta TCR counts.

The time point was: sample taken at primary tumor resection. Samples were obtained from about 72 donors, all untreated early-stage non-small cell lung cancer patients. One entry per CDR3 protein, called by TCRdb with MiXCR from the 5' RACE reads. Among about 740 distinct CDR3 sequences listed, 39% were seen once. V was pared by 5 bases and J by 0 bases, with 14 bases between. The germline CDR1 and CDR2 sequences are MNHNY and SVGAGI (reference sequence). This CDR3 contains 16 residues. The material was lung tumor tissue, obtained at surgery. V gene TRBV6-6 combines with J gene TRBJ1-5; possibly TRBD1 for D (5 bases). The TCR originated in a male donor with early-stage non-small cell lung cancer. CDR3 protein: CASSPGMGNSNQPQHF. The DNA of the CDR3 is TGTGCCAGCAGTCCAGGGATGGGAAATAGCAATCAGCCCCAGCATTTT.